The table lists the clone carrying this T cell receptor beta chain with a few counts. Its specificity is unknown. The assay was immunoSEQ multiplex PCR, and TCRdb's table has in-frame clones only and misses some. The sample consists of tens of thousands of clones, less than 95% of them appearing once. The data were obtained in a study of T cell repertoires and Cas9 in healthy adults. The overall study: CD4 and CD8 compartments: SpCas9-reactive T cells profiled for potency, cytotoxicity, lineage. Findings and caveats of the study: Reportedly, SpCas9-reactive effector T cell proliferation and function were mitigated by SpCas9-reactive Tregs in vitro.

The CDR3 totals 12 residues. Germline lookup yields CDR1 LNHDA and CDR2 SQIVND (reference sequence). Trimming left V 9 bases short and J 3 bases short, with 11 bases between. The V gene is TRBV19, the J gene TRBJ1-1; no firm D call. Sequenced input: CD4+ effector T cells (CD127+, CD25-, CD137-, CD154-) from PBMCs; culture status not recorded. This TCR derives from a human donor in good health. CDR3 residues: CASQTGHTEAFF. For the CDR3, the DNA is TGTGCCAGCCAGACCGGGCACACTGAAGCTTTCTTT.